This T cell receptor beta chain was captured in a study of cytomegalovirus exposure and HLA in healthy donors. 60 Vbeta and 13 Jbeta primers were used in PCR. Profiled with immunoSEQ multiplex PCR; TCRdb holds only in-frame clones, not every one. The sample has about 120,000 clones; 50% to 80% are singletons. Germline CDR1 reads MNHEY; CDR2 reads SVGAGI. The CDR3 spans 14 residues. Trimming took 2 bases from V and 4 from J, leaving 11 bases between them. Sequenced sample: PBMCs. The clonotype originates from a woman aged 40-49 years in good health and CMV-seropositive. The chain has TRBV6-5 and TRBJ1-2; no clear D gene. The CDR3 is CASSYRGLGYGYTF. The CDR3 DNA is TGTGCCAGCAGTTACCGGGGATTAGGCTATGGCTACACCTTC.